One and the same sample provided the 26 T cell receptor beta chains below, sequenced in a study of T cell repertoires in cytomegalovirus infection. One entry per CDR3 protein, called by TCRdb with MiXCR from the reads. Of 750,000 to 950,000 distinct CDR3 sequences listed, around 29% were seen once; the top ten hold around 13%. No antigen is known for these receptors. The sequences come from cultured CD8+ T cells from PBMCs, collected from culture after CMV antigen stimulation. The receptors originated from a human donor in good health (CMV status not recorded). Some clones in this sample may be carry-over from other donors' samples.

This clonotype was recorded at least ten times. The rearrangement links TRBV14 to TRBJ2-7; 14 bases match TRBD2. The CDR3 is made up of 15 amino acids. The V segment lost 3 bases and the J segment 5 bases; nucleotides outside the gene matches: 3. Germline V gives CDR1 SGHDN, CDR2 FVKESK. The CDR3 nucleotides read TGTGCCAGCAGCCACTGGACTAGCGGGGGGCACGAGCAGTACTTC. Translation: CASSHWTSGGHEQYF.

This CDR3 reads CASSMGGSTEAFF. CDR3 nucleotide sequence: TGTGCCAGTAGTATGGGAGGGAGCACTGAAGCTTTCTTT. This sequence joins TRBV19 and TRBJ1-1; D gene unclear. The CDR3 extends over 13 amino acids. V lost 3 bases and J 4 bases, leaving 9 bases between the germline ends. The germline CDR1 and CDR2 sequences are LNHDA and SQIVND (reference sequence).

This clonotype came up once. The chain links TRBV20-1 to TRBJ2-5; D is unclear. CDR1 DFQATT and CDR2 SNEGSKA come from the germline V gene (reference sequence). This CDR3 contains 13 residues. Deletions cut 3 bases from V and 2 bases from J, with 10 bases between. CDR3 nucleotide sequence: TGCAGTGCTAGGGGAAGACTTCAAGAGACCCAGTACTTC. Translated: CSARGRLQETQYF.

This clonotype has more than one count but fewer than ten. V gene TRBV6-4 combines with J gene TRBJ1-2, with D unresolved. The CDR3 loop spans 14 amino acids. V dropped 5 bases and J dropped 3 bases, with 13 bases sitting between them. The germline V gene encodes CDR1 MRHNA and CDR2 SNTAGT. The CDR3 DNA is TGTGCCAGCAGTCCGGCGGGATTGGACTATGGCTACACCTTC. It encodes CASSPAGLDYGYTF.

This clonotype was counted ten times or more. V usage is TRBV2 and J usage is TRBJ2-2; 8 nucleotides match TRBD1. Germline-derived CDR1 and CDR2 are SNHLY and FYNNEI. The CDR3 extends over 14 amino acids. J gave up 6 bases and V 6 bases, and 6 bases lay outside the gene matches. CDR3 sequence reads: CASSGTGYAGELFF. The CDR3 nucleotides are TGTGCCAGCAGCGGGACAGGATATGCCGGGGAGCTGTTTTTT. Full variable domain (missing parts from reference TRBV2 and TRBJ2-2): EPEVTQTPSHQVTQMGQEVILRCVPISNHLYFYWYRQILGQKVEFLVSFYNNEISEKSEIFDDQFSVERPDGSNFTLKIRSTKLEDSAMYFCASSGTGYAGELFFGEGSRLTVL.

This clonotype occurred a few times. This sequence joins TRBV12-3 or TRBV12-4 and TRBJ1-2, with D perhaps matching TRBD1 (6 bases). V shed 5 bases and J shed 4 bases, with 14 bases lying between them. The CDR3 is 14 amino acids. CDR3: CASSGTPLVYGYTF. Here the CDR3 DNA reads TGTGCCAGCAGTGGGACACCGCTAGTCTATGGCTACACCTTC.

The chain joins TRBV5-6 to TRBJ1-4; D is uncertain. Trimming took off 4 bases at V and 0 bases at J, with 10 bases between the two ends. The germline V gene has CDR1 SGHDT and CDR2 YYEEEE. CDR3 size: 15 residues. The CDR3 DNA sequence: TGTGCCAGCAGCCCGAAGAGAACAACTAATGAAAAACTGTTTTTT. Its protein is CASSPKRTTNEKLFF.

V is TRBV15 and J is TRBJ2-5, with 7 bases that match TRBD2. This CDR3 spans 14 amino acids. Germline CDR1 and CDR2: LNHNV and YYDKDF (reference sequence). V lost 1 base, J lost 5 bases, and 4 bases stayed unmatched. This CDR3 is CATSRGLAGETQYF. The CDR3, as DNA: TGTGCCACCAGCAGAGGACTAGCTGGGGAGACCCAGTACTTC.

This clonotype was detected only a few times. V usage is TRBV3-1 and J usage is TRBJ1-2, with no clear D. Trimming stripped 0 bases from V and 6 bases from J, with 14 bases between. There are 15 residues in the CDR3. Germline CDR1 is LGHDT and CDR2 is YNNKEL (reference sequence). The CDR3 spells CASSQDGAGYHGYTF. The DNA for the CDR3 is TGTGCCAGCAGCCAAGATGGAGCGGGCTACCATGGCTACACCTTC.

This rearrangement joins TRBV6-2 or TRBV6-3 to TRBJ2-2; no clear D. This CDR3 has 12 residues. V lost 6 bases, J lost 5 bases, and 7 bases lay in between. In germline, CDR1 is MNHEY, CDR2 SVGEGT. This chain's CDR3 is CASRNLTGELFF. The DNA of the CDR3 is TGTGCCAGCAGGAATCTAACCGGGGAGCTGTTTTTT.

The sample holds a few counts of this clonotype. CDR3 residues: CASSLFGGSYQETQYF. In DNA form, the CDR3 reads TGTGCCAGCAGCTTATTCGGGGGCTCGTACCAAGAGACCCAGTACTTC. The chain is built from TRBV7-9 and TRBJ2-5; the D gene could be TRBD1 or TRBD2 (6 bases each). Trimming removed 2 bases from V and 0 bases from J, with 13 bases in between. Germline V CDR1 and CDR2: SEHNR, FQNEAQ (reference sequence). The CDR3 extends over 16 amino acids.

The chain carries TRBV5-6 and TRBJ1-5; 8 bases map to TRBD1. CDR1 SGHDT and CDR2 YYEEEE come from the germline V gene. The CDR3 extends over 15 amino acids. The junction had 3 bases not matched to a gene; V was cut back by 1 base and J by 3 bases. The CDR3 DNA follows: TGTGCCAGCAGCTTGACAGGGGGTTACAATCAGCCCCAGCATTTT. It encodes CASSLTGGYNQPQHF.

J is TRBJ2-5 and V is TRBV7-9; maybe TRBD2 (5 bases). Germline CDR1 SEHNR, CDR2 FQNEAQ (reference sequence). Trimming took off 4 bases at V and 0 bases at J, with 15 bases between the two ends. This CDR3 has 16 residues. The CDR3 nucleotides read TGTGCCAGCAGCTCCCCAGCGGACCTGTACCAAGAGACCCAGTACTTC. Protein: CASSSPADLYQETQYF.

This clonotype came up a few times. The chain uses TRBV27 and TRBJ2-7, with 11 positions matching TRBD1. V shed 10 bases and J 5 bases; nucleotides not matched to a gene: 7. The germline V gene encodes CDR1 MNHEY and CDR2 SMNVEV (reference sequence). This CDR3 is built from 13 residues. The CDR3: CAIGGQGANEQYF. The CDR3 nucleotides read TGTGCCATAGGAGGACAGGGGGCGAACGAGCAGTACTTC.

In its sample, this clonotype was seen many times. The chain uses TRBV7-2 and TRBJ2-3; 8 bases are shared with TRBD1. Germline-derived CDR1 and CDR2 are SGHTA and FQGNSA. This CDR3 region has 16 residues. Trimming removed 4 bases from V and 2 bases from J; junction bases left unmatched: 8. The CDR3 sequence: CASSSHPRGLTDTQYF. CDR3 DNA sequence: TGTGCCAGCAGCTCTCACCCCAGGGGGCTCACAGATACGCAGTATTTT.

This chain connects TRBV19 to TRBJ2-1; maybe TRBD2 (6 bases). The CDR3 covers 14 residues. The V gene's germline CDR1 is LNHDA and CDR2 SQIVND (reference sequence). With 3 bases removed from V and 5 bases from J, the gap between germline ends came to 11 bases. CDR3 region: CASSIGGPHNEQFF. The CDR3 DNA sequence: TGTGCCAGTAGTATCGGAGGGCCCCACAATGAGCAGTTCTTC.

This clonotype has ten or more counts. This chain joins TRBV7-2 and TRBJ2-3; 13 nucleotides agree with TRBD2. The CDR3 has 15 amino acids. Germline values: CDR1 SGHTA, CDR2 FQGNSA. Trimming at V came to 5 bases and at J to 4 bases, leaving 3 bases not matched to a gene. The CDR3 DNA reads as TGTGCCAGCAGCCGGACTAGCGGGGGTCCAGATACGCAGTATTTT. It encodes CASSRTSGGPDTQYF.

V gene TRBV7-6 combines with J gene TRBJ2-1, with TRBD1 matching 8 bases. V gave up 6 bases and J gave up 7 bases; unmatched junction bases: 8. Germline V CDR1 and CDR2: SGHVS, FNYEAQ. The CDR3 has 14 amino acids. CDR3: CASRTGTGRNEQFF. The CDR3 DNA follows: TGTGCCAGCAGAACCGGGACAGGTCGGAATGAGCAGTTCTTC.

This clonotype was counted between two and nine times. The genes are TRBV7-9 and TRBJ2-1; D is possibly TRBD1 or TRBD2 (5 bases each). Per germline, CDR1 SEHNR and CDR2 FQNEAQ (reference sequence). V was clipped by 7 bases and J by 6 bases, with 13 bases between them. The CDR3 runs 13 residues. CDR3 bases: TGTGCCAGCACCGAGGGCAGGGCCAATGAGCAGTTCTTC. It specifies CASTEGRANEQFF.

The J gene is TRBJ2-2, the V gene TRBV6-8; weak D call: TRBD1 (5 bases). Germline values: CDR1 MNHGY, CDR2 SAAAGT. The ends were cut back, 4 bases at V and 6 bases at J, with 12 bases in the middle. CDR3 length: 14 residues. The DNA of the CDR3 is TGTGCCAGCAGTTTCGAAACAGGCGCCGGGGAGCTGTTTTTT. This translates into CASSFETGAGELFF.

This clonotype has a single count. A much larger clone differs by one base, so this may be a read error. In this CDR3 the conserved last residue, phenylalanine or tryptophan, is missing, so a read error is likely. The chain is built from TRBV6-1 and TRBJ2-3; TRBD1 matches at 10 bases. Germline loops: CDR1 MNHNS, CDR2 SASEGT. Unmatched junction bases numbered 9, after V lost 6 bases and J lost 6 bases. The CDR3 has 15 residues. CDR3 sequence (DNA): TGTGCCAGCAGCCCCGGGACAGGGGATAAGGATACGCAGTATCTT. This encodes CASSPGTGDKDTQYL.

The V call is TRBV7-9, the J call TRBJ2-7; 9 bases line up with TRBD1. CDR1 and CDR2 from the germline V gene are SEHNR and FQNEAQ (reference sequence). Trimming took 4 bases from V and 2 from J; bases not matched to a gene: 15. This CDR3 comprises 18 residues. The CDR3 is CASSSNQIPGQGPYEQYF. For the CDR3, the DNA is TGTGCCAGCAGCTCAAACCAAATACCGGGACAGGGTCCCTACGAGCAGTACTTC.

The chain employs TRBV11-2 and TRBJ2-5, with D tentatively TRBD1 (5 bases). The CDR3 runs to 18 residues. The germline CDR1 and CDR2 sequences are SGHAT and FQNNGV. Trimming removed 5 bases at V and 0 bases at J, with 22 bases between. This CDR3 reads CASSILDRLPRHQETQYF. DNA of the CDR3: TGTGCCAGCAGCATCCTCGACAGACTCCCCCGCCACCAAGAGACCCAGTACTTC.

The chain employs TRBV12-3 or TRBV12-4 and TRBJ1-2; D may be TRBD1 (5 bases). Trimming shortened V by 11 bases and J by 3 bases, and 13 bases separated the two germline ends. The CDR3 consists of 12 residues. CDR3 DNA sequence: TGTGCCTCCTTTGGAGGGGACTATGGCTACACCTTC. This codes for CASFGGDYGYTF.

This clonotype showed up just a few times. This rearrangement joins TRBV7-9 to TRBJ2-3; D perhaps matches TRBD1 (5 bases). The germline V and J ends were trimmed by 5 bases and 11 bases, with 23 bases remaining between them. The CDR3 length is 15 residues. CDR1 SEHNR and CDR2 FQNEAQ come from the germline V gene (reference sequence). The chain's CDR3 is CASSPLQGTPSGQYF. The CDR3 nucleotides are TGTGCCAGCAGCCCGCTGCAGGGTACTCCTTCGGGGCAGTATTTT.

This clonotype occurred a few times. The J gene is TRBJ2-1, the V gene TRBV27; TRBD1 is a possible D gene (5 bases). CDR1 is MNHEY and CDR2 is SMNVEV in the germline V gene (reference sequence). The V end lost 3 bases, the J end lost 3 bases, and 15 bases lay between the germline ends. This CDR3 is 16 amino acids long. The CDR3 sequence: CASSFGGQGNYNEQFF. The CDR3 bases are TGTGCCAGCAGTTTTGGTGGGCAGGGTAACTACAATGAGCAGTTCTTC.